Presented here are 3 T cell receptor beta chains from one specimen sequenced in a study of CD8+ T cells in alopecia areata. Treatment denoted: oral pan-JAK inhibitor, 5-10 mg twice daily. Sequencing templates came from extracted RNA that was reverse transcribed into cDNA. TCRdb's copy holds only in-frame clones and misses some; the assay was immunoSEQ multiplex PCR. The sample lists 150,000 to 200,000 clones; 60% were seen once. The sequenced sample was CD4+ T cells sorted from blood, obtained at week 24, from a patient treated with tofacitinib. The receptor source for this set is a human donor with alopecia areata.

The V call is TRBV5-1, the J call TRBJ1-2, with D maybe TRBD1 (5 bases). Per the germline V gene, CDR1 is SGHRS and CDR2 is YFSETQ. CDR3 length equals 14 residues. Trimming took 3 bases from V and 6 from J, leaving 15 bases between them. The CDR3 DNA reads TGCGCCAGCAGCTCCTGGGACGGGACGGATGGCTACACCTTC. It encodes CASSSWDGTDGYTF.

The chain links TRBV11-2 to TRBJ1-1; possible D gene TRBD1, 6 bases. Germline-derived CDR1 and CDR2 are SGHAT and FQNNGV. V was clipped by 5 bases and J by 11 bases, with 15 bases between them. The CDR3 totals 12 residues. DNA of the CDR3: TGTGCCAGCAGCCTCCGACAGGACGCGGCTTTCTTT. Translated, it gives CASSLRQDAAFF.

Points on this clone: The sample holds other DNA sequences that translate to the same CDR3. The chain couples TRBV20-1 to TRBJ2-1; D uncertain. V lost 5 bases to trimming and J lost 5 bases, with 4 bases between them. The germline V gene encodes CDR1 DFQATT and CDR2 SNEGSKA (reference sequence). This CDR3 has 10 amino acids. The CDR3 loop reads CSARDNEQFF. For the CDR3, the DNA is TGCAGTGCTCGCGACAATGAGCAGTTCTTC.